Listed below are T cell receptor beta chains from one sample, sequenced in a study of cytomegalovirus exposure and HLA in healthy donors. Here immunoSEQ multiplex PCR was the method, and the copy in TCRdb shows in-frame clones only, minus some. The sample gives about 180,000 clones, around 83% of which show up once; around 1.2% is in the top ten. What was sequenced was PBMCs. Source of these receptors: a girl aged 2-10 years in good health and CMV-seropositive. Both conserved end residues are part of each CDR3. D genes are given only for firm matches. Some rows mark clone size as missing; the rest say once, few, many or name a class of expanded clone.

CDR3 length	D gene	V gene	clone size	J gene	CDR3 protein	CDR3 DNA
14	TRBD1	TRBV5-1	.	TRBJ2-3	CASSLPTTGDTQYF	TGCGCCAGCAGCCTACCGACGACAGGGGATACGCAGTATTTT
14	.	TRBV7-2	.	TRBJ1-4	CASSLRKRGEKLFF	TGTGCCAGCAGCTTAAGGAAAAGGGGTGAAAAACTGTTTTTT
16	.	TRBV29-1	.	TRBJ1-5	CTKISGVPTMDGPQHF	TGCACCAAAATAAGCGGGGTTCCGACTATGGATGGGCCCCAGCATTTT
13	TRBD1	TRBV7-9	.	TRBJ1-2	CASRAPGQGLYTF	TGTGCCAGCAGAGCGCCGGGACAGGGCCTCTACACCTTC
18	TRBD2	TRBV10-1	.	TRBJ2-3	CASSGGTSGRALQDTQYF	TGCGCCAGCAGTGGTGGGACTAGCGGGAGGGCCCTTCAGGATACGCAGTATTTT
16	.	TRBV10-1	once	TRBJ1-4	CASSESTGTRNEKLFF	TGCGCCAGCAGTGAGTCGACCGGGACACGGAATGAAAAACTGTTTTTT
14	.	TRBV27	once	TRBJ2-7	CASSPPGHDYEQYF	TGTGCCAGCAGTCCGCCCGGACATGACTACGAGCAGTACTTC
14	TRBD2	TRBV6-6	.	TRBJ2-1	CASRNPGLPNEQFF	TGTGCCAGCAGAAACCCGGGACTACCAAATGAGCAGTTCTTC
13	.	TRBV4-2	.	TRBJ2-7	CASSQRGNYEQYF	TGTGCCAGCAGCCAACGGGGGAACTACGAGCAGTACTTC
15	.	TRBV27	.	TRBJ1-5	CASGPGDYSNQPQHF	TGTGCCAGTGGTCCAGGGGACTATAGCAATCAGCCCCAGCATTTT
13	.	TRBV30	.	TRBJ2-2	CAWSNDSLGELFF	TGTGCCTGGAGTAACGACAGCCTCGGGGAGCTGTTTTTT
14	TRBD1	TRBV28	.	TRBJ1-2	CASTITGGDYGYTF	TGTGCCAGCACGATTACAGGGGGGGACTATGGCTACACCTTC
11	.	TRBV20-1	.	TRBJ2-7	CSAPWGDEQYF	TGCAGTGCCCCCTGGGGGGACGAGCAGTACTTC
15	TRBD2	TRBV2	.	TRBJ2-1	CASSSGTSGRHKQFF	TGTGCCAGCAGTTCCGGGACTAGCGGGAGACACAAGCAGTTCTTC